Listed here are 14 T cell receptor beta chains from one sample, sequenced in a study of T cells in tuberculosis. The repertoire was sequenced with immunoSEQ multiplex PCR; TCRdb's copy has only in-frame clones and lacks some. The table shows around 22,000 clones, with roughly 95% occurring only once. The source material was PBMCs. The receptors shown here come from a donor aged 10-29 years with latent tuberculosis or without tuberculosis infection.

This sequence joins TRBV6-5 and TRBJ2-1; the D gene is possibly TRBD1 (6 bases). The CDR3 is made up of 14 amino acids. Trimming left V 5 bases short and J 8 bases short, with 16 bases between. Germline CDR1 is MNHEY and CDR2 is SVGAGI. The CDR3 DNA follows: TGTGCCAGCAGTCCCCAGGGGCCTAGGGATGAGCAGTTCTTC. As protein: CASSPQGPRDEQFF.

The chain combines TRBV6-5 with TRBJ1-6, with TRBD1 identical over 7 bases. The germline CDR1 and CDR2 sequences are MNHEY and SVGAGI. With 6 bases clipped from V and 7 bases from J, the junction kept 6 bases outside the gene matches. The CDR3 sequence is 14 residues long. The CDR3 spells CASSKGAENSPLHF. The DNA for the CDR3 is TGTGCCAGCAGCAAGGGGGCTGAGAATTCACCCCTCCACTTT.

This chain links TRBV11-2 with TRBJ2-1; TRBD1 matches at 9 bases. This CDR3 is built from 15 residues. J was trimmed by 7 bases and V by 5 bases; bases with no gene match: 9. The germline CDR1 and CDR2 sequences are SGHAT and FQNNGV. This chain's CDR3 is CASSRGGTGRNEQFF. Here the CDR3 DNA reads TGTGCCAGCAGCCGGGGCGGGACAGGGCGAAATGAGCAGTTCTTC. The full variable domain, its missing parts supplied by reference TRBV11-2 and TRBJ2-1, is EAGVAQSPRYKIIEKRQSVAFWCNPISGHATLYWYQQILGQGPKLLIQFQNNGVVDDSQLPKDRFSAERLKGVDSTLKIQPAKLEDSAVYLCASSRGGTGRNEQFFGPGTRLTVL.

The count of this clone is one. The CDR3 reads CASSLGAGLSSYTF. CDR3 in DNA: TGTGCCAGCAGCTTGGGGGCAGGGCTGAGTAGCTACACCTTC. The genes are TRBV5-6 and TRBJ1-2; D may be TRBD1 (5 bases). This CDR3 has 14 residues. Germline lookup yields CDR1 SGHDT and CDR2 YYEEEE. V was shortened by 0 bases and J by 9 bases, with 15 bases between the two germline ends.

The chain carries TRBV6-1 and TRBJ1-2; TRBD1 matches at 9 bases. This CDR3 has 17 amino acids. Germline CDR1 MNHNS, CDR2 SASEGT. Unmatched junction bases numbered 8, after V lost 3 bases and J lost 0 bases. Here the CDR3 reads CASSEGGQGDPNYGYTF. The DNA for the CDR3 is TGTGCCAGCAGTGAGGGGGGACAGGGAGACCCTAACTATGGCTACACCTTC.

CDR3 residues: CASSQGPQGDSPLHF. The DNA for the CDR3 is TGCGCCAGCAGCCAGGGCCCTCAGGGTGATTCACCCCTCCACTTT. The V gene is TRBV4-1, the J gene TRBJ1-6; the D gene is possibly TRBD1 (5 bases). Looked up from germline, CDR1 is MGHRA and CDR2 is YSYEKL. Between the trimmed V and J ends, which lost 3 bases and 8 bases, there was a span of 14 bases. This CDR3 comprises 15 residues.

The chain carries TRBV2 and TRBJ1-1; 7 positions agree with TRBD1. After removal of 6 bases from V and 4 bases from J, the junction contained 14 bases not matched to a gene. Germline V CDR1 and CDR2: SNHLY, FYNNEI. This CDR3 contains 16 residues. CDR3 DNA: TGTGCCAGCAGGTTAGAGGGGGCCACATCTACCACTGAAGCTTTCTTT. Protein: CASRLEGATSTTEAFF. Using reference TRBV2 and TRBJ1-1 for the parts outside the CDR3, the full variable domain is EPEVTQTPSHQVTQMGQEVILRCVPISNHLYFYWYRQILGQKVEFLVSFYNNEISEKSEIFDDQFSVERPDGSNFTLKIRSTKLEDSAMYFCASRLEGATSTTEAFFGQGTRLTVV.

This clone was counted once. The J gene is TRBJ1-6, the V gene TRBV19; TRBD1 matches 8 bases. Unmatched junction bases numbered 8, after V lost 3 bases and J lost 10 bases. This CDR3 spans 15 amino acids. The germline CDR1 and CDR2 sequences are LNHDA and SQIVND (reference sequence). CDR3 loop: CASSISRGQGSPLHF. CDR3 bases: TGTGCCAGTAGTATCTCCAGGGGGCAGGGCTCACCCCTCCACTTT.

The chain combines TRBV2 with TRBJ2-7; D remains ambiguous. The CDR3 length is 12 residues. Germline lookup yields CDR1 SNHLY and CDR2 FYNNEI. V was shortened by 7 bases and J by 0 bases, with 7 bases between the two germline ends. CDR3 bases: TGTGCCAGCATGGCCACCTCCTACGAGCAGTACTTC. Amino acids: CASMATSYEQYF.

V gene TRBV5-1 combines with J gene TRBJ2-1; TRBD2 agrees at 11 bases. CDR3 length equals 16 residues. Germline CDR1 SGHRS, CDR2 YFSETQ. Germline trimming cut 0 bases from V and 5 bases from J; bases unmatched to any gene: 4. The CDR3 reads CASSLALAGGDNEQFF. The DNA for the CDR3 is TGCGCCAGCAGCTTGGCCCTAGCGGGGGGTGACAATGAGCAGTTCTTC. Full variable domain (outside the CDR3, taken from reference TRBV5-1 and TRBJ2-1): KAGVTQTPRYLIKTRGQQVTLSCSPISGHRSVSWYQQTPGQGLQFLFEYFSETQRNKGNFPGRFSGRQFSNSRSEMNVSTLELGDSALYLCASSLALAGGDNEQFFGPGTRLTVL.

The V call is TRBV2, the J call TRBJ2-7; D may be TRBD1 (6 bases). V was cut by 5 bases and J by 6 bases, with 14 bases left in between. This CDR3 region has 13 residues. CDR1 SNHLY and CDR2 FYNNEI come from the germline V gene. The CDR3 here is CASSTGNPGEQYF. For the CDR3, the DNA is TGTGCCAGCAGTACAGGGAACCCGGGCGAGCAGTACTTC.

This sequence joins TRBV18 and TRBJ1-3; TRBD1 matches 9 bases. The CDR3 spans 16 residues. V dropped 4 bases and J dropped 3; count of bases not matched to a gene: 7. Germline lookup yields CDR1 KGHSH and CDR2 LQKENI. The CDR3 sequence: CASSLGQGPSGNTIYF. The CDR3 bases are TGTGCCAGCTCACTTGGACAGGGGCCGAGTGGAAACACCATATATTTT.

V is TRBV4-2 and J is TRBJ2-3, with a tentative D call TRBD2 (6 bases). This CDR3 is built from 15 residues. V lost 5 bases, J lost 0 bases, and 12 bases lay in between. The germline gives CDR1 LGHNA, CDR2 YNFKEQ. The CDR3 sequence: CASSTSGASTDTQYF. The CDR3 DNA sequence: TGTGCCAGCAGCACCTCGGGAGCCAGCACAGATACGCAGTATTTT.

This chain links TRBV9 with TRBJ2-1, with D perhaps TRBD1 (5 bases). Germline values: CDR1 SGDLS, CDR2 YYNGEE. The CDR3 consists of 13 residues. Deletions cut 0 bases from V and 4 bases from J, with 5 bases between. CDR3 nucleotide sequence: TGTGCCAGCAGCGTAGAGGGGTACAATGAGCAGTTCTTC. It specifies CASSVEGYNEQFF.